This T cell receptor (beta chain) appears in the sequencing data of a study of blood T cells in healthy people across ages. Findings and caveats of the study: Long-lived donors exceeded aged donors in naive CD4+ cells and diversity.

The donors, aged roughly 6 to 100, were healthy Caucasians from Russia. Total RNA was isolated from each sample in quantities of at least 6 micrograms. Through a sample-barcoded 5' primer and a J-beta primer mix, a second PCR was run for roughly 7 to 12 cycles. Each cDNA molecule, via a template-switch adaptor with 12 random nucleotides, was tagged. TCRdb independently ran MiXCR on the 5' RACE reads; one entry per CDR3 protein. In the table there are about 1.6 million distinct CDR3 sequences, about 31% of which are singletons. With 4 bases removed from V and 7 bases from J, the gap between germline ends came to 23 bases. The germline V gene encodes CDR1 SGDLS and CDR2 YYNGEE. The CDR3 sequence is 16 residues long. This clonotype occurred a few times. As yet, its antigen is unknown.

This TCR derives from a woman under 40 in good health. Sequenced: blood. J is TRBJ1-2 and V is TRBV9; possibly TRBD1 for D (6 bases). The DNA for the CDR3 is TGTGCCAGCAGCCCCCACGTACGACAGGACGGTTCTGGCTACACCTTC. This codes for CASSPHVRQDGSGYTF.